This T cell receptor beta chain came from a study of shared clonotypes between healthy human individuals. The donors were adults (healthy and HIV-negative) with no recent acute infections or vaccinations. Around 91 million PBMCs were counted before genomic DNA extraction. A note on this clone: Antigen specificity is unknown.

The V gene lost 10 bases and the J gene lost 0 bases, with 7 bases spanning the gap. The length of the CDR3 is 12 residues. Looked up from germline, CDR1 is MDHEN and CDR2 is SYDVKM. Points from the study as a whole: Sampling covered blood only; tissue repertoires likely differ. Few donors restricted represented genetic and exposure-history diversity.

Produced via immunoSEQ multiplex PCR; TCRdb's table is partial and in-frame only. The sample has roughly 480,000 clones; 79% are singletons. The sample comprised PBMCs. The V gene is TRBV28, the J gene TRBJ1-5; no reliable D call. The receptor was derived from a woman in her thirties or forties in good health. Some clones in this sample may be carry-over from other donors' samples. CDR3 sequence (DNA): TGTGCCACTCGAACTAGCAATCAGCCCCAGCATTTT. Translating gives CATRTSNQPQHF.